Included here is one TCR beta chain sequence, with context. These data are taken from a study of cytotoxic CD8 clonotypes in ibrutinib-treated CLL. Per germline, CDR1 SNHLY and CDR2 FYNNEI. V lost 5 bases, J lost 5 bases, and 18 bases lay in between. This CDR3 is 15 amino acids long. Sequenced by immunoSEQ multiplex PCR; TCRdb stores in-frame clones only, minus some. The sample yields over 100,000 clones, 70% to 90% seen once. The V gene is TRBV2, the J gene TRBJ1-2, with D maybe TRBD1 (6 bases). This sequence was found in a human donor with chronic lymphocytic leukemia. Sample: PBMCs, taken after 24 months of ibrutinib treatment. CDR3 coding DNA: TGTGCCAGCAGTAACAGGGAGGGTGGAGGGTATGGCTACACCTTC. Its translation is CASSNREGGGYGYTF.